Here is one T cell receptor beta chain with its context. This entry belongs to a study of shared clonotypes between healthy human individuals. Ten immunoSEQ deep assay plates held the unsorted PBMC DNA. Profiling relied on immunoSEQ multiplex PCR, and the TCRdb table lists in-frame clones only, not all of them. The sample shows about 490,000 clones, over 60% of them seen only once. This TCR came from a woman between 40 and 55 years old in good health. Some clones in this sample may be carry-over from other donors' samples. The sample comprised PBMCs.

The CDR3 loop is CASSRGGDEQFF. The CDR3 coding sequence is TGTGCCAGCAGTCGGGGCGGGGATGAGCAGTTCTTC. V is TRBV2 and J is TRBJ2-1; TRBD2 is a possible D gene (6 bases). This CDR3 is 12 amino acids long. V was trimmed by 5 bases and J by 8 bases, leaving 10 bases between them. The germline gives CDR1 SNHLY, CDR2 FYNNEI.